This T cell receptor (beta chain) emerged from a study of shared clonotypes between healthy human individuals. Template amounts of 250 to 350 ng DNA, 25,000 to 35,000 T cell genomes, were employed in unsorted PBMC replicate PCRs. Ten immunoSEQ deep assay plates were used to sequence unsorted PBMC DNA. Assay: immunoSEQ multiplex PCR; the TCRdb copy retains only in-frame clones and omits some. The repertoire consists of fewer than 500,000 clones, with 75% to 80% occurring once and the leading ten covering around 12%. There are 13 residues in the CDR3. CDR1 is SGHVS and CDR2 is FQNEAQ in the germline V gene. V dropped 8 bases and J dropped 6 bases, with 16 bases sitting between them. In its sample, this clone was seen once.

The chain combines TRBV7-8 with TRBJ1-2, with D perhaps TRBD1 (5 bases). The sequence was obtained from a middle-aged woman in good health. Some clones in this sample may be carry-over from other donors' samples. The specimen sequenced was PBMCs. The DNA for the CDR3 is TGTGCCAGCGCATCAGGGCTATTAAATGGCTACACCTTC. This encodes CASASGLLNGYTF. Full variable domain (outside the CDR3, taken from reference TRBV7-8 and TRBJ1-2): GAGVSQSPRYKVAKRGQDVALRCDPISGHVSLFWYQQALGQGPEFLTYFQNEAQLDKSGLPSDRFFAERPEGSVSTLKIQRTQQEDSAVYLCASASGLLNGYTFGSGTRLTVV.